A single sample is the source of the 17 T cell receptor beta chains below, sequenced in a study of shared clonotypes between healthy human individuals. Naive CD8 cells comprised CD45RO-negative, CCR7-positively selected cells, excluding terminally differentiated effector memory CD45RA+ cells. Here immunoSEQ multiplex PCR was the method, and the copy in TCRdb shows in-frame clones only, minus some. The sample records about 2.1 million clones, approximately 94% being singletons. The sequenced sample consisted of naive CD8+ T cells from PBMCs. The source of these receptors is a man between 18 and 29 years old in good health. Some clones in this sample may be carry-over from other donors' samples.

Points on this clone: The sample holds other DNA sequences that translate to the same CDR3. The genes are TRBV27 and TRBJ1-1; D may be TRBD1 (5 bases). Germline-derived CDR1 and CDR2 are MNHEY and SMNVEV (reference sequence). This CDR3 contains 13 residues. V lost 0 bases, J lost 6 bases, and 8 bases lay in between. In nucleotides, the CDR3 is TGTGCCAGCAGTTTATCGAGGGGTTCTGAAGCTTTCTTT. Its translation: CASSLSRGSEAFF.

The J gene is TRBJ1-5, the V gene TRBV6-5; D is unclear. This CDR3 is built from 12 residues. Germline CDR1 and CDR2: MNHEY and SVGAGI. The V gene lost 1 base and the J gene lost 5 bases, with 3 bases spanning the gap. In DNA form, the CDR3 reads TGTGCCAGCAGTTACTTGTATCAGCCCCAGCATTTT. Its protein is CASSYLYQPQHF.

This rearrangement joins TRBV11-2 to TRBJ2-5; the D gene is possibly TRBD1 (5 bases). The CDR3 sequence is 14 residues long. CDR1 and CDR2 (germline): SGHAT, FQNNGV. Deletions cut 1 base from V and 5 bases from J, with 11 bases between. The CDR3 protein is CASSLVPGWETQYF. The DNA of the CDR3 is TGTGCCAGCAGCTTAGTCCCAGGGTGGGAGACCCAGTACTTC.

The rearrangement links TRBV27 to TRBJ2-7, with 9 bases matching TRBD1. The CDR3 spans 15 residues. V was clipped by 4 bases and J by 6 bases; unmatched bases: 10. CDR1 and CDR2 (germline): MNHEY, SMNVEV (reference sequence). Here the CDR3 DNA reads TGTGCCAGCAGTTCCACCGGGACAGGGTTTGGCGAGCAGTACTTC. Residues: CASSSTGTGFGEQYF.

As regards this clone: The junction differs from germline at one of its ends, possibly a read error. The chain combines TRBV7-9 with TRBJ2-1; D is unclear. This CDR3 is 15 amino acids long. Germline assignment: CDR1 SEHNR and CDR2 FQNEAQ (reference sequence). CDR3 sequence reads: CASTPELLSHNGQFF. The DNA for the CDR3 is TGTGCCAGCACCCCAGAATTGCTATCACACAATGGGCAGTTCTTC.

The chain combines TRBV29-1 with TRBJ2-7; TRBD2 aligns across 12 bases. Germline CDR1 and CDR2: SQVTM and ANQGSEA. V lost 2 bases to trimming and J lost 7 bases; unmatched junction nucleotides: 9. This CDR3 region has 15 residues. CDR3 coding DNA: TGCAGCGTTGAACCCGCTAGCGGGAGGGCAGGGGAGCAGTACTTC. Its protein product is CSVEPASGRAGEQYF.

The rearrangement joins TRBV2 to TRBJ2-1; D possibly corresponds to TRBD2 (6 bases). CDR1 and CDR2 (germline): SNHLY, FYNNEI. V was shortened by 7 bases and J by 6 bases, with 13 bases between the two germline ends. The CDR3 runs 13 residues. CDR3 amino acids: CASTLGGFNEQFF. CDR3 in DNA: TGTGCCAGCACCCTCGGAGGGTTCAATGAGCAGTTCTTC.

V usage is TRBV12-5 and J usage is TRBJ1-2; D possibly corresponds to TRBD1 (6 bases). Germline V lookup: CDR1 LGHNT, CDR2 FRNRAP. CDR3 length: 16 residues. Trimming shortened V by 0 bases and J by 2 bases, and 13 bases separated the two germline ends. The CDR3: CASGLVQGGENYGYTF. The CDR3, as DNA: TGTGCTAGTGGTTTGGTACAAGGGGGGGAGAACTATGGCTACACCTTC.

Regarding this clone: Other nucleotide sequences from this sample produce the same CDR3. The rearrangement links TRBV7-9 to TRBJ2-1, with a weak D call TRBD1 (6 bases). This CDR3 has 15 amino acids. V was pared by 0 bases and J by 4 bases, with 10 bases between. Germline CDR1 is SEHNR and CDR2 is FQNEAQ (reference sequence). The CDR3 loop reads CASSLASGEYNEQFF. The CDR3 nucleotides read TGTGCCAGCAGCTTAGCGTCAGGGGAGTACAATGAGCAGTTCTTC.

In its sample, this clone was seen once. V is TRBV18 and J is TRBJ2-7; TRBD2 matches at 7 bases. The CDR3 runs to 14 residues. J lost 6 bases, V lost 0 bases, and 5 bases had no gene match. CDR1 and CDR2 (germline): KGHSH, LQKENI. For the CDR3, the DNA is TGTGCCAGCTCACCACCGGGGGGGGGTGGCGAGCAGTACTTC. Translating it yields CASSPPGGGGEQYF.

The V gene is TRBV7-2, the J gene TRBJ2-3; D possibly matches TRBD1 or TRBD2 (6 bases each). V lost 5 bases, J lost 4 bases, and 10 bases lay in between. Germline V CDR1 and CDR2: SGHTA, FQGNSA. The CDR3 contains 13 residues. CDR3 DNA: TGTGCCAGCAGCCCGGGGGCGGCAGATACGCAGTATTTT. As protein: CASSPGAADTQYF.

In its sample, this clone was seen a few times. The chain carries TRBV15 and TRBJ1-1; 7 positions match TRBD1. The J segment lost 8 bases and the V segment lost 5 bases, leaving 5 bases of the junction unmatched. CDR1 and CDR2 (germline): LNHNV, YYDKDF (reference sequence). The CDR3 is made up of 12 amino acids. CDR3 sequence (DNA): TGTGCCACCAGCCTCCCGGACAGGGAAGCTTTCTTT. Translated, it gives CATSLPDREAFF.

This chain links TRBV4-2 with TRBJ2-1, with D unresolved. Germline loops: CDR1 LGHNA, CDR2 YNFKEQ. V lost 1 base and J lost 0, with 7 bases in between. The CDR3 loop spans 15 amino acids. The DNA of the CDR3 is TGTGCCAGCAGCCAAGCGGGTAGCTCCTACAATGAGCAGTTCTTC. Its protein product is CASSQAGSSYNEQFF.

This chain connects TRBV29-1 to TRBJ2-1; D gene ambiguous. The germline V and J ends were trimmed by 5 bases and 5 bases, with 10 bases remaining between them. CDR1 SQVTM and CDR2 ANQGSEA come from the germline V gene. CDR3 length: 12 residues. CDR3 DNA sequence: TGCAGCGTTCTACCTCCGGACAATGAGCAGTTCTTC. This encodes CSVLPPDNEQFF.

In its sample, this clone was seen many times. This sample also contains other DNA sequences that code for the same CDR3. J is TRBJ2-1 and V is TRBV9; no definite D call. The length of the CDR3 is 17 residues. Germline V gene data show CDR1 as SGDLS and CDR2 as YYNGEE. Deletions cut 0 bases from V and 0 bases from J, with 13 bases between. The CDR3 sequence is CASSVDGLPSSYNEQFF. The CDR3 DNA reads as TGTGCCAGCAGCGTAGACGGGCTTCCCAGCTCCTACAATGAGCAGTTCTTC.

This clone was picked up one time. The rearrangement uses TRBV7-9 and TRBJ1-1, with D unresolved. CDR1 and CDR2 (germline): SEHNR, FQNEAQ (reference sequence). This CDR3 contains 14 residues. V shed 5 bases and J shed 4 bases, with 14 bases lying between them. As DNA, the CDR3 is TGTGCCAGCAGCGCCACCCGGTGGGGCACTGAAGCTTTCTTT. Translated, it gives CASSATRWGTEAFF.

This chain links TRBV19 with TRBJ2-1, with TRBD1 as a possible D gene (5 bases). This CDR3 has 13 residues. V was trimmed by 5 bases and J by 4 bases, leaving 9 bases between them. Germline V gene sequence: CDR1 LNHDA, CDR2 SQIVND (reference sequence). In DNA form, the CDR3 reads TGTGCCAGTAGTCAGGGCGATTACAATGAGCAGTTCTTC. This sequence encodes CASSQGDYNEQFF.